The clone carrying this T cell receptor beta chain was seen a handful of times. Its antigen is unidentified. The record originates from a study of regulatory T cells in long-lasting Graves disease. Study-level information: By definition, persistent Graves' disease involved antithyroid drugs for over 5 years alongside positive TSH receptor antibodies.

Study conclusions and caveats: New patients shared 750 to 1,000 public clonotypes, and persistent patients shared more, with 2,741. Sample size was small, which may have lowered accuracy. Rather than thyroid tissue, only peripheral blood underwent study.

Specified time point: persistent/refractory GD, antithyroid drugs over 5 years with positive TRAb. RNA extracted from PBMCs served as the sequencing template. Through Arm-PCR of CDR3 regions and iRepertoire HTBI primers, TCR beta libraries were built. TCRdb redid the calling of the multiplex PCR reads with MiXCR, one entry per CDR3 protein. The repertoire consists of hundreds of thousands of distinct CDR3 sequences, with roughly a fifth occurring once and the leading ten covering 29%. CDR3 size: 14 residues. Deletions cut 2 bases from V and 4 bases from J, with 12 bases between. CDR1 and CDR2 from the germline V gene are GTSNPN and SVGIG (reference sequence).

This TCR derives from a female donor with Graves disease. The sample here was peripheral blood mononuclear cells (PBMCs), taken when the disease was refractory, from a patient treated with antithyroid drugs. The chain is built from TRBV30 and TRBJ1-5, with D perhaps matching TRBD1 (6 bases). This CDR3 reads CAWSITGNNQPQHF. CDR3 bases: TGTGCCTGGAGTATAACAGGGAATAATCAGCCCCAGCATTTT. Supplemented by reference TRBV30 and TRBJ1-5, the full variable domain reads SQTIHQWPATLVQPVGSPLSLECTVEGTSNPNLYWYRQAAGRGLQLLFYSVGIGQISSEVPQNLSASRPQDRQFILSSKKLLLSDSGFYLCAWSITGNNQPQHFGDGTRLSIL.